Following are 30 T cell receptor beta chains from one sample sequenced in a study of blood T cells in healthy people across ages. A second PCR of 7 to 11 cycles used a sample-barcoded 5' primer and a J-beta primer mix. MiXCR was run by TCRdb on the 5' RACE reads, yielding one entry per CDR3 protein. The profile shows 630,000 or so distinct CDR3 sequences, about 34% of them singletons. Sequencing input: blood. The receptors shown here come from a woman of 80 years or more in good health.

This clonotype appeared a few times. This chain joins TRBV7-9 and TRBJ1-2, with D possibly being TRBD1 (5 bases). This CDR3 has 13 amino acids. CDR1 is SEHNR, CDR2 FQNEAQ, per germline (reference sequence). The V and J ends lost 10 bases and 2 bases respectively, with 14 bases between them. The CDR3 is CATPGGRNYGYTF. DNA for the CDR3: TGTGCCACCCCGGGGGGTCGCAACTATGGCTACACCTTC. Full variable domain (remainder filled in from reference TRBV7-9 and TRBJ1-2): DTGVSQNPRHKITKRGQNVTFRCDPISEHNRLYWYRQTLGQGPEFLTYFQNEAQLEKSRLLSDRFSAERPKGSFSTLEIQRTEQGDSAMYLCATPGGRNYGYTFGSGTRLTVV.

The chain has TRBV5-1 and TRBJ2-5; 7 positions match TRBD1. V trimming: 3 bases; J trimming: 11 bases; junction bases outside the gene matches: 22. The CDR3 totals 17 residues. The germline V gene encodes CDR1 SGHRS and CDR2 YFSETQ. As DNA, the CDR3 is TGCGCCAGCAGCTCCGACAGGGCCGGGATCACATACAATGAGCAGTACTTC. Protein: CASSSDRAGITYNEQYF. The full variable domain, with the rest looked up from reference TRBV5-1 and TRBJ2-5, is KAGVTQTPRYLIKTRGQQVTLSCSPISGHRSVSWYQQTPGQGLQFLFEYFSETQRNKGNFPGRFSGRQFSNSRSEMNVSTLELGDSALYLCASSSDRAGITYNEQYFGPGTRLLVL.

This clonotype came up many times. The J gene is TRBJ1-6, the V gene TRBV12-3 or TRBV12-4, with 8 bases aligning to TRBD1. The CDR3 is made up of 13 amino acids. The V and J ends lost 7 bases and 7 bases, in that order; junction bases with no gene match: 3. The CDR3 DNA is TGTGCCAGCACCCGACAGGGGAATTCACCCCTCCACTTT. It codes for CASTRQGNSPLHF.

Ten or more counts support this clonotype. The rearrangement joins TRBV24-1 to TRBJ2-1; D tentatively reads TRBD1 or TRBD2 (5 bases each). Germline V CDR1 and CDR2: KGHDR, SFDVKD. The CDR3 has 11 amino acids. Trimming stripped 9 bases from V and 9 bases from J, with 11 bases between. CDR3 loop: CATSRGSEQFF. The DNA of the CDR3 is TGTGCCACCTCTCGGGGCAGTGAGCAGTTCTTC.

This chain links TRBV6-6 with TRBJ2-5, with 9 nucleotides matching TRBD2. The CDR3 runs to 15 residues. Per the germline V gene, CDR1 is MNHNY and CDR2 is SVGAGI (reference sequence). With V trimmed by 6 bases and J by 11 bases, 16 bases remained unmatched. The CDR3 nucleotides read TGTGCCAGCAGGCCAGCGGGGGGCTTCTACAATGAGCAGTACTTC. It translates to CASRPAGGFYNEQYF.

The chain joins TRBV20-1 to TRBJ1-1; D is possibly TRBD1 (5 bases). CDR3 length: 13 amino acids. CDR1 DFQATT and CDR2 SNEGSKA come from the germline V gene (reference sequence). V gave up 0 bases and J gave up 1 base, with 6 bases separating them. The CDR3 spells CSARDQGNTEAFF. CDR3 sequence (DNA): TGCAGTGCTAGAGATCAGGGGAACACTGAAGCTTTCTTT.

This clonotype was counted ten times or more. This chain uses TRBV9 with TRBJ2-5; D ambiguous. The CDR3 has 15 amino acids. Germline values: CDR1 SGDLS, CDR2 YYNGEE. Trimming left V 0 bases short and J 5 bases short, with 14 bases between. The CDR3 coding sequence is TGTGCCAGCAGCGTAGTAGCAGGCGGATCGGAGACCCAGTACTTC. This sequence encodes CASSVVAGGSETQYF.

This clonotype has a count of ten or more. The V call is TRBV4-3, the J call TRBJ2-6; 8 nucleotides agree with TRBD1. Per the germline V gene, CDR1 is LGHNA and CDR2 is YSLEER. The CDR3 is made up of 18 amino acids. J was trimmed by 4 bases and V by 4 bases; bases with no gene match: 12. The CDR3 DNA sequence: TGCGCCAGCAGCCGAGGGCCAGGGGGCTCTTCCGGGGCCAACGTCCTGACTTTC. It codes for CASSRGPGGSSGANVLTF.

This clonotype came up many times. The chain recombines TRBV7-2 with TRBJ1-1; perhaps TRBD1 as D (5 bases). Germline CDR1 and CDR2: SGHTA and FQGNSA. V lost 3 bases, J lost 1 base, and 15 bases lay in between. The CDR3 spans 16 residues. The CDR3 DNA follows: TGTGCCAGCAGCTTTAGACAGCTGGGCACGAACACTGAAGCTTTCTTT. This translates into CASSFRQLGTNTEAFF.

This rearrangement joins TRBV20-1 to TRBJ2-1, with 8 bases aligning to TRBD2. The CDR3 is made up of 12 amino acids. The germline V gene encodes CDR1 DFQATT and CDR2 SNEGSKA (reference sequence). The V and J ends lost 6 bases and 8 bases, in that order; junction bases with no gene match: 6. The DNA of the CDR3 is TGCAGTGCAAGGACTAGCCTCTATGAGCAGTTCTTC. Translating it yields CSARTSLYEQFF.

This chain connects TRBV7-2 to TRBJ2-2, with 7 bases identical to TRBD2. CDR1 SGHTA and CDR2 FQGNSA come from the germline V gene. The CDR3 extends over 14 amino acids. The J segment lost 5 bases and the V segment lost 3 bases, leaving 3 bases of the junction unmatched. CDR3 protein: CASSFLAVTGELFF. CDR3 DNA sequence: TGTGCCAGCAGCTTTCTAGCGGTTACCGGGGAGCTGTTTTTT.

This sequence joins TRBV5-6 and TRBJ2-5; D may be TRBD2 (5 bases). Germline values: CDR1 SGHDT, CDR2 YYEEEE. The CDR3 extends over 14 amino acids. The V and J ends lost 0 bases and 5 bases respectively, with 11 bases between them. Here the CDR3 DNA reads TGTGCCAGCAGCTTGGTGGCTAGCCCGGAGACCCAGTACTTC. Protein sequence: CASSLVASPETQYF.

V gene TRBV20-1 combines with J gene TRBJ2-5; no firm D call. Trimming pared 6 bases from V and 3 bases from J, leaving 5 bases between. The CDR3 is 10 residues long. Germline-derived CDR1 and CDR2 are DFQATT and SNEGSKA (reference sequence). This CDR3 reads CSAVKETQYF. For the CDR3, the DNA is TGCAGTGCAGTTAAAGAGACCCAGTACTTC.

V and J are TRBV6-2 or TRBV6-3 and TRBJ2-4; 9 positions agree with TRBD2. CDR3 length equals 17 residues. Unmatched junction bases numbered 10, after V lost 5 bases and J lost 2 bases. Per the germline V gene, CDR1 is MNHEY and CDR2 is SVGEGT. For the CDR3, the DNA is TGTGCCAGCAGTCCCCGGAGCGGGGGGCCCCCCAAAAACATTCAGTACTTC. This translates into CASSPRSGGPPKNIQYF.

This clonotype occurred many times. The CDR3 loop is CASSKLAGTETQYF. CDR3 nucleotides: TGTGCCAGCAGTAAACTAGCGGGGACGGAGACCCAGTACTTC. The chain uses TRBV7-6 and TRBJ2-5; 10 bases agree with TRBD2. The germline V gene has CDR1 SGHVS and CDR2 FNYEAQ. The ends lost 6 bases at V and 5 bases at J; junction bases unmatched: 6. The CDR3 length is 14 residues.

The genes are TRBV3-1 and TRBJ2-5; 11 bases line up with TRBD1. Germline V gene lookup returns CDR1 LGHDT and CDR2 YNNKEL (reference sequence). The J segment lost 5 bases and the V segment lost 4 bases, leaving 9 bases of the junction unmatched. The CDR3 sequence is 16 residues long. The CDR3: CASSPSDRGQTETQYF. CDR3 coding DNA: TGTGCCAGCAGCCCCTCGGACAGGGGGCAAACGGAGACCCAGTACTTC.

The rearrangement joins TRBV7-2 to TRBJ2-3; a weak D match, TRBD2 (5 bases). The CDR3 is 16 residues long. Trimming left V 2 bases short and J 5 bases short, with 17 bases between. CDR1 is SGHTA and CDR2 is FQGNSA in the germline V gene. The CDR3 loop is CASSLFLPGAGDTQYF. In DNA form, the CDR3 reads TGTGCCAGCAGCTTATTCCTCCCAGGCGCGGGAGATACGCAGTATTTT.

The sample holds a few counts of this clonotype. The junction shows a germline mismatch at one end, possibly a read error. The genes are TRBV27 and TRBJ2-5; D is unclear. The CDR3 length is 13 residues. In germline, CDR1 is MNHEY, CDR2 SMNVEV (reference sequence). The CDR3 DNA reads TGTGCCGGCAGTTTTCTGGGAACAGAGACCCAGTACTTC. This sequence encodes CAGSFLGTETQYF.

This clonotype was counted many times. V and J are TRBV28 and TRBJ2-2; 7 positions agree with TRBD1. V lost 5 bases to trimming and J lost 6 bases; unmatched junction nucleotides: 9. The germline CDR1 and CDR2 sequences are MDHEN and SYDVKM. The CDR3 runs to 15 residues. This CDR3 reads CASSTRQGASGELFF. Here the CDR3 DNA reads TGTGCCAGCAGTACTAGACAGGGAGCATCCGGGGAGCTGTTTTTT.

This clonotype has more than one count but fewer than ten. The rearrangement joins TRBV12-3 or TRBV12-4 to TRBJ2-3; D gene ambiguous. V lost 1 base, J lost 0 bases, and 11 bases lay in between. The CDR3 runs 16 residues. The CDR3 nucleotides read TGTGCCAGCAGTTTAGGGTCCGGCCCTAGCACAGATACGCAGTATTTT. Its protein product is CASSLGSGPSTDTQYF.

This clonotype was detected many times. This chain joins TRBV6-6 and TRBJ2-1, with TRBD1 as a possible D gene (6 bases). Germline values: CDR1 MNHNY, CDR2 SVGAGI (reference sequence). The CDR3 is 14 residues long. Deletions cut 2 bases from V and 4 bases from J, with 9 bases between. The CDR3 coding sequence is TGTGCCAGCAGTTACGCAGGGACATACAATGAGCAGTTCTTC. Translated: CASSYAGTYNEQFF.

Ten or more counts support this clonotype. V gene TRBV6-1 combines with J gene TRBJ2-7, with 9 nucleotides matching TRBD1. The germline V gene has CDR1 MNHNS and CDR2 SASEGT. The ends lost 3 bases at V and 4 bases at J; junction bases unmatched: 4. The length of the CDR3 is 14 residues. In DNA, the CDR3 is TGTGCCAGCAGTGAGGGGGGACAGGGTTACGAGCAGTACTTC. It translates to CASSEGGQGYEQYF.

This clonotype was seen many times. This CDR3 reads CASSQDGGGSETQYF. CDR3 coding DNA: TGCGCCAGCAGCCAAGATGGTGGGGGGTCTGAGACCCAGTACTTC. This chain joins TRBV4-3 and TRBJ2-5; possibly TRBD2 for D (6 bases). CDR3 length: 15 residues. V lost 0 bases to trimming and J lost 5 bases, with 13 bases between them. Germline V gene data show CDR1 as LGHNA and CDR2 as YSLEER.

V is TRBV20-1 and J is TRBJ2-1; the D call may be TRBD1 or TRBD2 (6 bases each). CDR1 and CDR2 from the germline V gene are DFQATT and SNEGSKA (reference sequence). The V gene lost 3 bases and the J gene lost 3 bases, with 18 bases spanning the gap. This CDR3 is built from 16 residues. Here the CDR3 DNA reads TGCAGTGCTAGGGGCCGGGGGCTAGTGAACTACAATGAGCAGTTCTTC. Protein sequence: CSARGRGLVNYNEQFF.

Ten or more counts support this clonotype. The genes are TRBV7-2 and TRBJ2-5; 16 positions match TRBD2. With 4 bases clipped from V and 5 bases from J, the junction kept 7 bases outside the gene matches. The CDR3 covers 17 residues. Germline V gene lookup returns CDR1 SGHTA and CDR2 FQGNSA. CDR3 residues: CASSSGLAGGPRETQYF. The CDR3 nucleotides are TGTGCCAGCAGCTCGGGACTAGCGGGGGGGCCACGTGAGACCCAGTACTTC.

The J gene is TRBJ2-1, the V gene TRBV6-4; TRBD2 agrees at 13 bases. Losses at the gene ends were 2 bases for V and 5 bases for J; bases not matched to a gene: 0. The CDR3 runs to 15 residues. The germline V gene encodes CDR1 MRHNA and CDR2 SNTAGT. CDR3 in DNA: TGTGCCAGCAGTGACGGGACTAGCGGGGACAATGAGCAGTTCTTC. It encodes CASSDGTSGDNEQFF.

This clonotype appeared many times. Here the CDR3 reads CASSQGRRQYSGANVLTF. The DNA for the CDR3 is TGTGCCAGCAGCCAAGGGCGCCGACAGTACTCTGGGGCCAACGTCCTGACTTTC. The rearrangement links TRBV3-1 to TRBJ2-6; D is perhaps TRBD1 (5 bases). The CDR3 length is 18 residues. Per the germline V gene, CDR1 is LGHDT and CDR2 is YNNKEL (reference sequence). V was trimmed by 1 base and J by 0 bases, leaving 13 bases between them.

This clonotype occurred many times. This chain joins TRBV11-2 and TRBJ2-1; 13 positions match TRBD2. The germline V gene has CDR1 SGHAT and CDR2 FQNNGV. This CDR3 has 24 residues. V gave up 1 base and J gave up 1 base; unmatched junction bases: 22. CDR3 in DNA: TGTGCCAGCAGCTTAGGAGGGTGGAGGACTAGCGGGGGCCCCCGTGGTAGGTCCTACAATGAGCAGTTCTTC. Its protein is CASSLGGWRTSGGPRGRSYNEQFF.

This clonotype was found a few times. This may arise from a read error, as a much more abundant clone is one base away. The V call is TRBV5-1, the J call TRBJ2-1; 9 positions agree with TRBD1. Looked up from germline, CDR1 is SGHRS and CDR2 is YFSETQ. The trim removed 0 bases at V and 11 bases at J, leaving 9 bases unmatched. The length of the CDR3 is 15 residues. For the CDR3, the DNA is TGCGCCAGCAGCTTGGTAATTACAGGGGGCGTGAAGCAGTTCTTC. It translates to CASSLVITGGVKQFF.

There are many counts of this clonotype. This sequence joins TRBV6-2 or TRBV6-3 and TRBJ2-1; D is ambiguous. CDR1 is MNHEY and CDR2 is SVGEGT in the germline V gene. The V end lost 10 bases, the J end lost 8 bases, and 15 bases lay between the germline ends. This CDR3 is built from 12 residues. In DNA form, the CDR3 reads TGTGCCACCGAAGCCGGGTCGTATGAGCAGTTCTTC. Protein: CATEAGSYEQFF.